The 18 T cell receptor beta chains below all came from one sample that was sequenced in a study of identical twins. One entry per CDR3 protein results from TCRdb running MiXCR on the 5' RACE reads. The table lists 500,000 to 600,000 distinct CDR3 sequences, roughly 21% of them singletons, with around 1% in the top ten. The sample was also reused in another study, on T cells expressing NK-cell markers.

The sequenced sample was CD4+ T cells sorted from blood. The receptors were gathered from a woman under 30 in good health.

The rearrangement uses TRBV18 and TRBJ2-1; possible D gene TRBD2, 6 bases. This CDR3 contains 12 residues. Germline values: CDR1 KGHSH, CDR2 LQKENI. The germline V and J ends were trimmed by 6 bases and 10 bases, with 13 bases remaining between them. The CDR3 sequence: CASSGGLWEQFF. CDR3 coding DNA: TGTGCCAGCTCCGGGGGACTCTGGGAGCAGTTCTTC.

This clonotype has more than one count but fewer than ten. The genes are TRBV20-1 and TRBJ2-7; no clear D gene. CDR3 length: 12 amino acids. The V end was cut by 5 bases, the J end by 4 bases, with 12 bases between. The germline V gene has CDR1 DFQATT and CDR2 SNEGSKA (reference sequence). CDR3 in DNA: TGCAGTGCTCTAGGTCCCAGATACGAGCAGTACTTC. Amino acid sequence: CSALGPRYEQYF.

The table lists this clonotype with a few counts. V usage is TRBV4-3 and J usage is TRBJ2-1, with unresolved D. Germline values: CDR1 LGHNA, CDR2 YSLEER. V shed 1 base and J shed 7 bases, with 8 bases lying between them. CDR3 length: 13 amino acids. The CDR3 DNA reads as TGCGCCAGCAGCCAAGTTCCGGTAAATGAGCAGTTCTTC. Translation: CASSQVPVNEQFF.

The rearrangement joins TRBV9 to TRBJ2-1; 13 bases agree with TRBD2. The CDR3 covers 13 residues. CDR1 SGDLS and CDR2 YYNGEE come from the germline V gene. V shed 3 bases, J shed 15 bases, and the junction held 6 bases outside the gene matches. The CDR3 DNA is TGTGCCAGCAGCGGGACTAGCGGGGGTACGTCGTTCTTC. Translating gives CASSGTSGGTSFF.

The chain carries TRBV20-1 and TRBJ1-5, with D uncertain. Trimming removed 3 bases from V and 2 bases from J, with 11 bases in between. Germline CDR1 and CDR2: DFQATT and SNEGSKA (reference sequence). This CDR3 comprises 14 residues. The DNA of the CDR3 is TGCAGTGCTAGGGCGCCTGGGGGCAATCAGCCCCAGCATTTT. Translation gives CSARAPGGNQPQHF.

There are many counts of this clonotype. The chain combines TRBV29-1 with TRBJ2-2; D perhaps matches TRBD1 (5 bases). The V and J ends lost 4 bases and 5 bases respectively, with 11 bases between them. Germline CDR1 and CDR2: SQVTM and ANQGSEA. CDR3 length equals 13 residues. The CDR3 region has the DNA TGCAGCGTTGTGACAGTTTTTACCGGGGAGCTGTTTTTT. Encoded protein: CSVVTVFTGELFF.

The rearrangement uses TRBV7-9 and TRBJ2-3; D is unclear. Trimming shortened V by 5 bases and J by 7 bases, and 7 bases separated the two germline ends. CDR1 SEHNR and CDR2 FQNEAQ come from the germline V gene (reference sequence). CDR3 length equals 11 residues. CDR3 coding DNA: TGTGCCAGCAGCACGAGTTATACGCAGTATTTT. It encodes CASSTSYTQYF.

The J gene is TRBJ2-7, the V gene TRBV27, with D possibly matching TRBD2 (6 bases). This CDR3 has 13 residues. Germline V gene lookup returns CDR1 MNHEY and CDR2 SMNVEV (reference sequence). CDR3: CAAMRDGTYEQYF. The CDR3 nucleotides are TGTGCAGCAATGCGGGACGGGACCTACGAGCAGTACTTC.

The genes are TRBV7-9 and TRBJ2-5; no clear D gene. This CDR3 is built from 14 residues. Germline CDR1 SEHNR, CDR2 FQNEAQ (reference sequence). The V gene lost 4 bases and the J gene lost 7 bases, with 16 bases spanning the gap. CDR3 amino acids: CASSSPYGGGTQYF. The CDR3 DNA follows: TGTGCCAGCAGCTCCCCGTATGGCGGCGGGACCCAGTACTTC.

This clonotype was seen at least ten times. The CDR3: CASSEGGRGNEQFF. The DNA for the CDR3 is TGTGCCAGCAGTGAGGGCGGGAGAGGGAATGAGCAGTTCTTC. The V gene is TRBV12-3 or TRBV12-4, the J gene TRBJ2-1; 7 bases line up with TRBD2. This CDR3 contains 14 residues. V shed 5 bases, J shed 7 bases, and the junction held 8 bases outside the gene matches.

In this sample, this clonotype turned up once. Being one base from a much bigger clone, this may be a read error. CDR3 in amino acids: CASSLQVYEQHF. In nucleotides, the CDR3 is TGTGCCAGCAGCTTACAGGTATACGAGCAGCACTTC. The chain joins TRBV7-2 to TRBJ2-7; D not resolved. Germline loops: CDR1 SGHTA, CDR2 FQGNSA. There are 12 residues in the CDR3.

This chain connects TRBV18 to TRBJ1-2, with 7 positions matching TRBD1. V shed 6 bases, J shed 6 bases, and the junction held 13 bases outside the gene matches. From germline, CDR1 is KGHSH and CDR2 LQKENI. This CDR3 contains 15 residues. CDR3 loop: CASSPFRGGADGYTF. CDR3 in DNA: TGTGCCAGCTCTCCATTCAGAGGGGGCGCGGATGGCTACACCTTC.

V gene TRBV20-1 combines with J gene TRBJ2-1; D might be TRBD1 (6 bases). This CDR3 spans 14 amino acids. Trimming removed 1 base at V and 0 bases at J, with 7 bases between. Germline CDR1 reads DFQATT; CDR2 reads SNEGSKA (reference sequence). CDR3 bases: TGCAGTGCTAGAGTGGACAGCTCCTACAATGAGCAGTTCTTC. Its translation is CSARVDSSYNEQFF.

The chain couples TRBV4-3 to TRBJ1-2; 7 bases are shared with TRBD1. The ends lost 5 bases at V and 4 bases at J; junction bases unmatched: 10. Germline CDR1 reads LGHNA; CDR2 reads YSLEER. The CDR3 is 15 residues long. In DNA, the CDR3 is TGCGCCAGCAGCACCTGGACAGGCAACCCCTATGGCTACACCTTC. Translating it yields CASSTWTGNPYGYTF.

This clonotype showed up just a few times. This chain joins TRBV9 and TRBJ2-3, with D possibly TRBD2 on 7 matching bases. This CDR3 has 17 residues. Trimming pared 3 bases from V and 4 bases from J, leaving 21 bases between. Germline CDR1 SGDLS, CDR2 YYNGEE. CDR3 in amino acids: CASSAHLTAGAADTQYF. The CDR3 coding sequence is TGTGCCAGCAGCGCCCATCTCACGGCGGGGGCCGCAGATACGCAGTATTTT. Combining the CDR3 with reference TRBV9 and TRBJ2-3 gives the whole variable domain DSGVTQTPKHLITATGQRVTLRCSPRSGDLSVYWYQQSLDQGLQFLIQYYNGEERAKGNILERFSAQQFPDLHSELNLSSLELGDSALYFCASSAHLTAGAADTQYFGPGTRLTVL.

The V call is TRBV6-2 or TRBV6-3, the J call TRBJ2-3; D may be TRBD1 or TRBD2 (6 bases each). With 7 bases removed from V and 7 bases from J, the gap between germline ends came to 24 bases. CDR1 is MNHEY and CDR2 is SVGEGT in the germline V gene. The CDR3 covers 16 residues. CDR3 in amino acids: CASTVGGLLLTHTQYF. In nucleotides, the CDR3 is TGTGCCAGCACCGTGGGGGGCCTCCTCCTCACGCATACGCAGTATTTT.

The sample holds a few counts of this clonotype. The chain joins TRBV18 to TRBJ1-1; a weak D match, TRBD1 (6 bases). V lost 3 bases, J lost 6 bases, and 14 bases lay in between. Germline V CDR1 and CDR2: KGHSH, LQKENI. This CDR3 region has 14 residues. CDR3 protein: CASSPDTRGPEAFF. CDR3 DNA: TGTGCCAGCTCACCGGATACCAGGGGACCTGAAGCTTTCTTT.

This clonotype was observed a few times. The rearrangement links TRBV10-3 to TRBJ2-1, with 7 nucleotides matching TRBD2. The length of the CDR3 is 13 residues. From germline, CDR1 is ENHRY and CDR2 SYGVKD. Trimming at V came to 8 bases and at J to 4 bases, leaving 5 bases not matched to a gene. DNA of the CDR3: TGTGCCATCTCTAGCGGCGTTTACAATGAGCAGTTCTTC. Protein sequence: CAISSGVYNEQFF.